The 9 T cell receptor beta chains given below trace back to one sample, sequenced in a study of blood T cell repertoires in COVID-19. Measured with immunoSEQ multiplex PCR; TCRdb has only the in-frame clones, and not every one. In the table there are about 67,000 clones, around 87% of which are singletons. Sequencing was done on a sample of peripheral blood. These receptors all come from a man between 45 and 60 years old with active COVID-19.

The chain has TRBV6-2 or TRBV6-3 and TRBJ2-1, with 13 positions matching TRBD2. Germline V lookup: CDR1 MNHEY, CDR2 SVGEGT. After removal of 2 bases from V and 1 base from J, the junction contained 2 bases not matched to a gene. The CDR3 length is 17 residues. The CDR3 reads CASSYGLAGASYNEQFF. CDR3 in DNA: TGTGCCAGCAGTTACGGACTAGCGGGAGCGTCCTACAATGAGCAGTTCTTC.

V and J are TRBV10-3 and TRBJ2-1, with D tentatively TRBD1 (6 bases). Germline V gene lookup returns CDR1 ENHRY and CDR2 SYGVKD. The CDR3 has 14 residues. Trimming stripped 8 bases from V and 2 bases from J, with 13 bases between. CDR3 bases: TGTGCCATCGGACAGTACCAGACCTACAATGAGCAGTTCTTC. The encoded protein is CAIGQYQTYNEQFF.

The CDR3 region is CASGHDRTTGELFF. The DNA of the CDR3 is TGTGCCAGCGGACACGACAGGACGACCGGGGAGCTGTTTTTT. The chain links TRBV5-6 to TRBJ2-2, with D possibly matching TRBD1 (6 bases). CDR1 SGHDT and CDR2 YYEEEE come from the germline V gene. The CDR3 totals 14 residues. The germline V and J ends were trimmed by 7 bases and 5 bases, with 15 bases remaining between them.

This clone was seen a handful of times. The chain employs TRBV6-5 and TRBJ1-1; D perhaps matches TRBD1 (5 bases). Looked up from germline, CDR1 is MNHEY and CDR2 is SVGAGI. The CDR3 length is 15 residues. V was shortened by 0 bases and J by 5 bases, with 13 bases between the two germline ends. Here the CDR3 reads CASSYSPARVTEAFF. The CDR3 DNA follows: TGTGCCAGCAGTTACTCACCAGCCAGGGTGACTGAAGCTTTCTTT.

This chain joins TRBV9 and TRBJ2-1; 7 bases line up with TRBD1. This CDR3 spans 16 amino acids. V shed 4 bases, J shed 7 bases, and the junction held 14 bases outside the gene matches. Germline assignment: CDR1 SGDLS and CDR2 YYNGEE. The CDR3 sequence is CASSTHGRGYSNEQFF. The DNA of the CDR3 is TGTGCCAGCAGCACCCATGGCAGGGGGTACAGTAATGAGCAGTTCTTC.

The rearrangement joins TRBV7-2 to TRBJ2-1; 8 nucleotides align to TRBD2. The trim removed 4 bases at V and 13 bases at J, leaving 9 bases unmatched. In germline, CDR1 is SGHTA, CDR2 FQGNSA. This CDR3 is built from 13 residues. The CDR3 nucleotides read TGTGCCAGCAGCTCAAGCGGGGGCGGGACCCAGTTCTTC. Translating gives CASSSSGGGTQFF.

This clone was counted a single time. J is TRBJ2-2 and V is TRBV19, with 8 bases matching TRBD1. The CDR3 covers 15 residues. Germline trimming cut 5 bases from V and 9 bases from J; bases unmatched to any gene: 11. Germline V CDR1 and CDR2: LNHDA, SQIVND (reference sequence). The CDR3 here is CASSHGQGRVRELFF. The CDR3 DNA reads as TGTGCCAGTAGTCACGGACAGGGACGAGTTCGGGAGCTGTTTTTT.

This clone occurred once. The chain's CDR3 is CASSLGAGVENEQFF. The CDR3 coding sequence is TGTGCCAGCAGCCTCGGGGCGGGAGTGGAAAATGAGCAGTTCTTC. This chain connects TRBV7-2 to TRBJ2-1, with 7 bases that match TRBD2. The germline CDR1 and CDR2 sequences are SGHTA and FQGNSA. With V trimmed by 5 bases and J by 7 bases, 11 bases remained unmatched. CDR3 size: 15 residues.

The rearrangement joins TRBV7-9 to TRBJ2-4; D gene ambiguous. Per germline, CDR1 SEHNR and CDR2 FQNEAQ (reference sequence). The CDR3 is made up of 16 amino acids. Trimming cost V 4 bases and J 1 base, with 14 bases left between them. For the CDR3, the DNA is TGTGCCAGCAGCTCCGGTTTACCAAGCGCCAAAAACATTCAGTACTTC. This gives the protein CASSSGLPSAKNIQYF.